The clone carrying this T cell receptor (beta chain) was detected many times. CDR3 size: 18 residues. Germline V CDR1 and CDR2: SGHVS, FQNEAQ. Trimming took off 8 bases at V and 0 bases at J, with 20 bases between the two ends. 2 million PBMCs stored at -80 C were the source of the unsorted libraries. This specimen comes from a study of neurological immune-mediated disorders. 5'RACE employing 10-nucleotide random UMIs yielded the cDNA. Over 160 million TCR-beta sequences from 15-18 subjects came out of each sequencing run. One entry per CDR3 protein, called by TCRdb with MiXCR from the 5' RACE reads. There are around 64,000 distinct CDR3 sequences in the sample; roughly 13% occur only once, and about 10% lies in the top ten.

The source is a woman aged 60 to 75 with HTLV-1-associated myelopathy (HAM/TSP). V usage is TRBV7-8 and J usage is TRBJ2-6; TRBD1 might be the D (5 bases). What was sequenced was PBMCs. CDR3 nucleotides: TGTGCCAGCCAGCTTAGCACAGGATTAAACTCTGGGGCCAACGTCCTGACTTTC. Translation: CASQLSTGLNSGANVLTF.